The sequence of this TCR beta chain was determined in a study of T cell responses to AZD1222 COVID-19 vaccine. Study-level results: Repertoires were obtained only post-peak T cell response. Variant regions that are unmutated are reportedly the target of nearly half of spike-specific TCRs.

As to this clone: The target antigen is unknown.

Trimming removed 4 bases at V and 6 bases at J, with 7 bases between. CDR3 length equals 13 residues. Germline-derived CDR1 and CDR2 are MNHEY and SVGAGI. Assay used: immunoSEQ multiplex PCR; TCRdb lists only in-frame clones, some missing. Found here are tens of thousands of clones, approximately 80% of them singletons; the top ten hold roughly 5.1%. The chain carries TRBV6-5 and TRBJ1-6; no firm D call. The sequencing used peripheral blood, collected 28 days after the second AZD1222 dose. The sequence came from an adult who received the AZD1222 COVID-19 vaccine. The DNA for the CDR3 is TGTGCCAGCAGTTCACACGTTAATTCACCCCTCCACTTT. This codes for CASSSHVNSPLHF.